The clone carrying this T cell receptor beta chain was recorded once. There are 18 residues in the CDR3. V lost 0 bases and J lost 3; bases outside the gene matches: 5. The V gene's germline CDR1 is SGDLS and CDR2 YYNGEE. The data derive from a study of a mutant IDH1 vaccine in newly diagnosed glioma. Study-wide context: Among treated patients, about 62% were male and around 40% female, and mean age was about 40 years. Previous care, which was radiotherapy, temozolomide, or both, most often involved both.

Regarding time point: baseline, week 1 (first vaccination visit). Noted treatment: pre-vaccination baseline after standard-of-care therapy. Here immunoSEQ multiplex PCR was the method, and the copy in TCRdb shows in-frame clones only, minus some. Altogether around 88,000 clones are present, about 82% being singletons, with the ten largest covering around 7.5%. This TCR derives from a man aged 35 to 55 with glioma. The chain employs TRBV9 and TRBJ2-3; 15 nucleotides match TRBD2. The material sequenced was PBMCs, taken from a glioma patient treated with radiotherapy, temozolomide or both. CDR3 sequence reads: CASSVVGTSGRMTDTQYF. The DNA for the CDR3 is TGTGCCAGCAGCGTAGTGGGGACTAGCGGGAGGATGACAGATACGCAGTATTTT.